These 13 T cell receptor beta chains came from one sample sequenced in a study of blood T cell repertoires in COVID-19. TCRdb's copy holds only in-frame clones and misses some; the assay was immunoSEQ multiplex PCR. The sample lists about 260,000 clones, about nine tenths occurring once. The sequenced sample was peripheral blood. These TCRs come from a woman in her fifties or sixties who had recovered from COVID-19.

This chain links TRBV5-1 with TRBJ2-7, with D maybe TRBD1 (6 bases). Germline V lookup: CDR1 SGHRS, CDR2 YFSETQ. Between the trimmed V and J ends, which lost 4 bases and 3 bases, there was a span of 17 bases. The CDR3 consists of 15 residues. The CDR3 region is CASSTINRDNYEQYF. The DNA for the CDR3 is TGCGCCAGCAGCACAATAAACCGGGACAACTACGAGCAGTACTTC.

This chain connects TRBV25-1 to TRBJ1-1; D is perhaps TRBD1 (5 bases). This CDR3 region has 13 residues. Deletions cut 5 bases from V and 5 bases from J, with 12 bases between. Germline V CDR1 and CDR2: MGHDK, SYGVNS. The CDR3 region has the DNA TGTGCCAGCAGTTGGGGCAGAAAGACTGAAGCTTTCTTT. As protein: CASSWGRKTEAFF.

The chain uses TRBV3-1 (or the pseudogene TRBV3-2) and TRBJ2-3; D is possibly TRBD2 (6 bases). The V gene's germline CDR1 is LGHDT and CDR2 YNNKEL (reference sequence). The CDR3 sequence is 15 residues long. V was cut by 0 bases and J by 5 bases, with 12 bases left in between. CDR3 sequence (DNA): TGTGCCAGCAGCCAAGAAACCGCGGGGTTAGATACGCAGTATTTT. Encoded protein: CASSQETAGLDTQYF.

This chain links TRBV25-1 with TRBJ1-1; maybe TRBD1 (6 bases). Germline V gene lookup returns CDR1 MGHDK and CDR2 SYGVNS. V shed 6 bases and J shed 5 bases, with 16 bases lying between them. CDR3 length: 14 amino acids. This CDR3 is CASSPGGYRTEAFF. The CDR3 nucleotides are TGTGCCAGCAGCCCGGGGGGCTATCGTACTGAAGCTTTCTTT.

The rearrangement joins TRBV4-3 to TRBJ2-7, with 9 bases lining up with TRBD1. V lost 4 bases and J lost 4; bases outside the gene matches: 5. The CDR3 loop spans 14 amino acids. Per the germline V gene, CDR1 is LGHNA and CDR2 is YSLEER. CDR3 nucleotides: TGCGCCAGCAGCCCCGGGACAGGGAGTTACGAGCAGTACTTC. Translation: CASSPGTGSYEQYF.

The V gene is TRBV5-6, the J gene TRBJ1-1; D not certain. Trimming removed 3 bases at V and 4 bases at J, with 13 bases between. In germline, CDR1 is SGHDT, CDR2 YYEEEE. The CDR3 is made up of 14 amino acids. The CDR3 loop is CASSYTLVVTEAFF. CDR3 nucleotide sequence: TGTGCCAGCAGCTACACCCTGGTGGTCACTGAAGCTTTCTTT.

The rearrangement joins TRBV3-1 (or the pseudogene TRBV3-2) to TRBJ2-5; D not resolved. V lost 2 bases, J lost 4 bases, and 17 bases lay in between. Germline V gives CDR1 LGHDT, CDR2 YNNKEL (reference sequence). The CDR3 contains 16 residues. CDR3 region: CASSQKFSSPPETQYF. The CDR3 DNA follows: TGTGCCAGCAGCCAAAAATTTAGCAGCCCTCCAGAGACCCAGTACTTC.

The rearrangement uses TRBV19 and TRBJ1-3; maybe TRBD1 (6 bases). This CDR3 is built from 17 residues. Germline V gene lookup returns CDR1 LNHDA and CDR2 SQIVND (reference sequence). V gave up 7 bases and J gave up 3 bases, with 22 bases separating them. The CDR3 spells CASISWGRSVSGNTIYF. The CDR3 bases are TGTGCCAGTATAAGTTGGGGGCGATCTGTGAGTGGAAACACCATATATTTT.

The chain combines TRBV15 with TRBJ1-2; 9 bases agree with TRBD1. The CDR3 is 16 amino acids. Germline V gene lookup returns CDR1 LNHNV and CDR2 YYDKDF (reference sequence). Trimming cost V 0 bases and J 6 bases; bases outside gene matches: 8. In nucleotides, the CDR3 is TGTGCCACCAGCAGAGATGACTACGGGACAGGGAATGGCTACACCTTC. Amino acid sequence: CATSRDDYGTGNGYTF. The full variable domain, completed using reference TRBV15 and TRBJ1-2, is DAMVIQNPRYQVTQFGKPVTLSCSQTLNHNVMYWYQQKSSQAPKLLFHYYDKDFNNEADTPDNFQSRRPNTSFCFLDIRSPGLGDTAMYLCATSRDDYGTGNGYTFGSGTRLTVV.

The V and J genes are TRBV6-2 or TRBV6-3 and TRBJ2-1, with TRBD2 matching 7 bases. From germline, CDR1 is MNHEY and CDR2 SVGEGT. This CDR3 contains 17 residues. J was trimmed by 2 bases and V by 0 bases; bases with no gene match: 7. The CDR3 bases are TGTGCCAGCAGTTACTCAGCCCACGGGAGGACCTACAATGAGCAGTTCTTC. Amino acids: CASSYSAHGRTYNEQFF.

A single count supports this clone. The chain combines TRBV7-6 with TRBJ2-7, with D perhaps matching TRBD1 (5 bases). With 5 bases removed from V and 5 bases from J, the gap between germline ends came to 19 bases. Germline loops: CDR1 SGHVS, CDR2 FNYEAQ. The CDR3 consists of 15 residues. CDR3 residues: CASSASPRKQDEQYF. CDR3 coding DNA: TGTGCCAGCAGCGCAAGTCCCAGGAAACAGGACGAGCAGTACTTC.

This sequence joins TRBV5-4 and TRBJ1-2; 12 bases agree with TRBD1. From germline, CDR1 is SGHNT and CDR2 YYREEE (reference sequence). V shed 2 bases, J shed 8 bases, and the junction held 10 bases outside the gene matches. This CDR3 is built from 16 residues. CDR3 region: CASSFLGTGGAGGYTF. The CDR3, as DNA: TGTGCCAGCAGCTTTTTAGGGACAGGGGGCGCGGGAGGCTACACCTTC.

This clone was seen a single time. The chain combines TRBV30 with TRBJ1-3, with a tentative D call TRBD1 (6 bases). Between the trimmed V and J ends, which lost 1 base and 2 bases, there was a span of 6 bases. The germline V gene encodes CDR1 GTSNPN and CDR2 SVGIG (reference sequence). The CDR3 consists of 13 residues. The CDR3 DNA sequence: TGTGCCTGGAGTGGGGGGCCTGGAAACACCATATATTTT. Protein product: CAWSGGPGNTIYF.